The clone carrying this T cell receptor (beta chain) was counted between two and nine times. Its antigen remains unknown. During construction of the library, unique molecular identifiers were attached to individual cDNA molecules for quantitative, reproducible TCR counting. TCRdb redid the calling of the RACE reads with MiXCR, one entry per CDR3 protein. The repertoire consists of about 37,000 distinct CDR3 sequences, with 6% to 7% occurring once and the leading ten covering about a tenth. V was cut by 3 bases and J by 3 bases, with 12 bases left in between. This CDR3 region has 15 residues. The data were obtained in a study of human T cells and chemical hapten exposure. Time point meaning: patch test 1, 2 weeks after DPC sensitization. Treatment of the sample: therapeutic diphenylcyclopropenone sensitization with weekly scalp DPC. Total RNA was isolated from unfractionated whole blood. Whole-study results and caveats: Controls had significantly fewer large CDR3 similarity clusters than were formed by expanded TCRs. Expanded TCR counts at PT1 went up together with patch test score, a positive correlation. Donors were affected by alopecia, so their immune reaction might vary from that of healthy individuals.

Material: whole blood, obtained in connection with sensitization to the hapten diphenylcyclopropenone (DPC). V gene TRBV12-3 or TRBV12-4 combines with J gene TRBJ2-1; possibly TRBD2 for D (6 bases). This TCR was sampled from a young woman with alopecia areata. Some clones in this sample may be carry-over from other donors' samples. CDR3 protein: CASSFGLAIYNEQFF. The CDR3 bases are TGTGCCAGCAGTTTCGGGCTAGCGATCTACAATGAGCAGTTCTTC.